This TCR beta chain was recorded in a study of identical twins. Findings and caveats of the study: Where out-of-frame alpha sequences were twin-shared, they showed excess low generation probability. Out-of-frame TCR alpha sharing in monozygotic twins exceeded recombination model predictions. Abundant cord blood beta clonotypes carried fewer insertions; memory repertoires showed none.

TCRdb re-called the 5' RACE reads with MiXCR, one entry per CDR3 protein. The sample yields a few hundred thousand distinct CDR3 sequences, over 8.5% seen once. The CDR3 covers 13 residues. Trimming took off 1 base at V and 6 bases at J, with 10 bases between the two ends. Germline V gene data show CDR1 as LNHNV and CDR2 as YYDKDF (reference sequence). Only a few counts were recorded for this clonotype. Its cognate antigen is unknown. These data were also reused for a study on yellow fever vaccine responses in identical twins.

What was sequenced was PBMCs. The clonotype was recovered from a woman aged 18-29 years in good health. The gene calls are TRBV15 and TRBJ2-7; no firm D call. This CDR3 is CATSRAFVTEQYF. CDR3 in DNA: TGTGCCACCAGCAGAGCTTTTGTTACCGAGCAGTACTTC.